This entry describes one T cell receptor (beta chain). What it binds is not known. The CDR3 consists of 15 residues. The ends were cut back, 6 bases at V and 1 base at J, with 15 bases in the middle. Germline CDR1 and CDR2: MNHEY and SMNVEV (reference sequence). Assay used: immunoSEQ multiplex PCR; TCRdb lists only in-frame clones, some missing. The repertoire has about 490,000 clones, 65% to 80% of them found once; the top ten carry around 12%. This specimen belongs to a study of shared clonotypes between healthy human individuals. Study-wide results and limits: Since donors were few, the genetic and exposure-history diversity represented was limited.

The TCR was taken from a woman aged 35 to 49 in good health. Some clones in this sample may be carry-over from other donors' samples. This rearrangement joins TRBV27 to TRBJ1-1; D is unresolved. Material for sequencing was PBMCs. For the CDR3, the DNA is TGTGCCAGCAGACCCTCCACAGTTAGGAACACTGAAGCTTTCTTT. It is translated as CASRPSTVRNTEAFF.